This TCR beta chain was identified in a study of shared clonotypes between healthy human individuals. Study-wide points: Collection of samples was limited to blood; tissue repertoires likely differ.

As concerns this clone: Its antigen is not identified.

The V segment lost 6 bases and the J segment 4 bases; nucleotides outside the gene matches: 9. The germline CDR1 and CDR2 sequences are SQVTM and ANQGSEA. The CDR3 length is 14 residues. Assay used: immunoSEQ multiplex PCR; TCRdb lists only in-frame clones, some missing. Found here are about a million clones, about 75% of them singletons; the top ten hold roughly 1.5%. The rearrangement links TRBV29-1 to TRBJ2-7, with TRBD2 matching 10 bases. Source material: memory CD4+ T cells sorted from blood. As to subset: CD45RA-negative fraction. This TCR was sampled from a man aged 18-30 years in good health. CDR3 region: CSVTLLAGRYEQYF. CDR3 sequence (DNA): TGCAGCGTGACCTTACTAGCGGGGAGATACGAGCAGTACTTC.